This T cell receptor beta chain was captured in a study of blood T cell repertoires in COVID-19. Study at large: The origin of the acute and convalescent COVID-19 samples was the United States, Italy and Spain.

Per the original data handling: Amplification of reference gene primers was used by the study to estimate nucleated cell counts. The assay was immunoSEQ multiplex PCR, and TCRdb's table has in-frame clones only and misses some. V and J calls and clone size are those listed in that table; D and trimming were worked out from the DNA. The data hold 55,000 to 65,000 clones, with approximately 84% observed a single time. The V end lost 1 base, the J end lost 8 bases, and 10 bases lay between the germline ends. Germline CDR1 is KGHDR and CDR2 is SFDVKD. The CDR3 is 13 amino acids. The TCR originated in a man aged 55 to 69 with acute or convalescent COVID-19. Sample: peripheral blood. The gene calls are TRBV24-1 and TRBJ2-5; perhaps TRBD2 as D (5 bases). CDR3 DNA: TGTGCCACCAGTGATTTCGTCGGGATAACCCAGTACTTC. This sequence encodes CATSDFVGITQYF.